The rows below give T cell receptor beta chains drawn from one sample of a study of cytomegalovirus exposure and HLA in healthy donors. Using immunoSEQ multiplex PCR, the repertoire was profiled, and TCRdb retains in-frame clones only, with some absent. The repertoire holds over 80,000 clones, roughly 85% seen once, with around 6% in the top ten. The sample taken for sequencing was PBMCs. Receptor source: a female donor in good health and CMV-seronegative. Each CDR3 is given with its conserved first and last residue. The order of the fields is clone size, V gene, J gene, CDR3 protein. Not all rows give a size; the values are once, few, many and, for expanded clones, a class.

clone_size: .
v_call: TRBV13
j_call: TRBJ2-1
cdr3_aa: CASSLLQGQYNEQFF

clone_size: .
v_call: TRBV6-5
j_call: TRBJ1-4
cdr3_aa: CASSYSSGQGAEKLFF

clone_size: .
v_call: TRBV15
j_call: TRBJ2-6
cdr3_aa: CATSRDGQGAAGANVLTF

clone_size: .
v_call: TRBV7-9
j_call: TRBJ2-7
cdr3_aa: CASSHPGQGAYEQYF

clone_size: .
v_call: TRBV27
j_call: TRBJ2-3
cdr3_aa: CASSSSGGVNTQYF

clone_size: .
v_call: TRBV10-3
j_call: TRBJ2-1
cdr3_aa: CAIRTGTGVLPVNNEQFF

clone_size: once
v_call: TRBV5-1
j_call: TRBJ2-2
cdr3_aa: CASSSGTGGTGELFF

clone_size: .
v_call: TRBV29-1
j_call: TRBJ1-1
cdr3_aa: CSAKDSQFGTEAFF

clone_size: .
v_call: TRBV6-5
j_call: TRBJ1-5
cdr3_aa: CASSYGSGRNQPQHF

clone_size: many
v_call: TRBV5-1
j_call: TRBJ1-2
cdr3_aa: CASSLGETEDGYTF

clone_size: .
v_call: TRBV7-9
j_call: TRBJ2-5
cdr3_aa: CAISLDKRYADREETQYF

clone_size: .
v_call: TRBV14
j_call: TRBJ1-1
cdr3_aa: CASSQVPGGNTEAFF

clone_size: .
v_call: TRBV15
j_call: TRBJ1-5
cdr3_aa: CATSRDDRGSNQPQHF

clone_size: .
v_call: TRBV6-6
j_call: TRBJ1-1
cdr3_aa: CASRQGTTEAFF

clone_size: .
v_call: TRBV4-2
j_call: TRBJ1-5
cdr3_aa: CASSKGQGAYQPQHF